This T cell receptor beta chain was sequenced for a study of blood T cell repertoires in COVID-19. V lost 5 bases, J lost 2 bases, and 2 bases stayed unmatched. The CDR3 has 14 amino acids. Germline lookup yields CDR1 SGHTA and CDR2 FQGNSA. Some clones are missing from TCRdb's copy, which holds only in-frame ones; the method was immunoSEQ multiplex PCR. The sample holds roughly 90,000 clones; approximately 87% are singletons and the top ten take around 1.5%. The sequence was collected from a human donor with active COVID-19. The donor label of this sample is uncertain. This chain connects TRBV7-2 to TRBJ2-2; 7 bases are a match to TRBD1. Sequenced: peripheral blood. The CDR3 protein is CASSGTVNTGELFF. The CDR3 bases are TGTGCCAGCAGCGGGACAGTAAACACCGGGGAGCTGTTTTTT.